One and the same sample provided the 13 T cell receptor beta chains below, sequenced in a study of molecular identifiers for immune sequencing clone quantification. TCRdb reprocessed the PCR reads with MiXCR, giving one entry per CDR3 protein. The data contain about 640,000 distinct CDR3 sequences, approximately 20% of them singletons. Sequenced input: naive CD8+ T cells from blood, with Jurkat cell RNA spiked in. Subset meaning: FACS-sorted CD8+CD4-CCR7+CD45RA+ naive T cells. The receptors stem from a human donor in good health. Some libraries in this study had Jurkat cell RNA spiked in.

A note on this clonotype: The CDR3 end shows no conserved phenylalanine or tryptophan, and so a read error is likely. This sequence joins TRBV7-9 and TRBJ1-3; 7 positions agree with TRBD1. Trimming took 4 bases from V and 0 from J; bases not matched to a gene: 15. The CDR3 has 19 residues. Per the germline V gene, CDR1 is SEHNR and CDR2 is FQNEAQ (reference sequence). The CDR3 region has the DNA TGTGCCAGCAGCTCCCCCGGGGCAGGGGGACAGCGCTCTGGAAACACCATATATCTT. Its translation: CASSSPGAGGQRSGNTIYL.

Of note for this clonotype: A much larger clone lies a single base off, so this may be a read error. The gene calls are TRBV7-6 and TRBJ2-7, with TRBD2 matching over 11 bases. Germline V lookup: CDR1 SGHVS, CDR2 FNYEAQ. The CDR3 contains 16 residues. The CDR3 reads CAGSLELAGVWHEQYF. CDR3 coding DNA: TGTGCCGGCAGCTTAGAACTAGCGGGAGTTTGGCACGAGCAGTACTTC.

Turning to this clonotype: A read error may explain this, as a much larger clone is one base away. This CDR3 reads CANSEGSSYNSPLHF. The CDR3 DNA is TGTGCCAACAGTGAGGGGAGCTCCTATAATTCACCCCTCCACTTT. The chain links TRBV25-1 to TRBJ1-6, with TRBD1 as a possible D gene (5 bases). This CDR3 contains 15 residues. Germline loops: CDR1 MGHDK, CDR2 SYGVNS.

This clonotype was seen at least ten times. The chain recombines TRBV7-2 with TRBJ2-7; 11 positions agree with TRBD2. The CDR3 is 16 amino acids. V lost 3 bases to trimming and J lost 4 bases; unmatched junction nucleotides: 8. The germline CDR1 and CDR2 sequences are SGHTA and FQGNSA. DNA of the CDR3: TGTGCCAGCAGCTTCTACTCCACTAGCGGGAGTTACGAGCAGTACTTC. This codes for CASSFYSTSGSYEQYF. The full variable domain, its missing parts supplied by reference TRBV7-2 and TRBJ2-7, is GAGVSQSPSNKVTEKGKDVELRCDPISGHTALYWYRQSLGQGLEFLIYFQGNSAPDKSGLPSDRFSAERTGGSVSTLTIQRTQQEDSAVYLCASSFYSTSGSYEQYFGPGTRLTVT.

The V gene is TRBV30, the J gene TRBJ2-5; 10 nucleotides match TRBD2. V trimming: 2 bases; J trimming: 5 bases; junction bases outside the gene matches: 5. The CDR3 has 14 amino acids. Germline values: CDR1 GTSNPN, CDR2 SVGIG (reference sequence). The CDR3 DNA follows: TGTGCCTGGAGTAGCGGGGGGGCCGGTGAGACCCAGTACTTC. Its translation is CAWSSGGAGETQYF.

This clonotype was counted only a few times. This chain uses TRBV28 with TRBJ2-5, with 7 bases that match TRBD1. CDR1 MDHEN and CDR2 SYDVKM come from the germline V gene. V gave up 6 bases and J gave up 2 bases; unmatched junction bases: 6. This CDR3 is built from 14 residues. The CDR3 spells CASRLDREQETQYF. The CDR3 nucleotides read TGTGCCAGCAGGCTAGACAGGGAACAAGAGACCCAGTACTTC.

Concerning this clonotype: A much larger clone differs from this one at a single base, so this may be a read error. The V call is TRBV27, the J call TRBJ2-2, with D perhaps TRBD1 or TRBD2 (5 bases each). This CDR3 is 16 amino acids long. Germline V gene lookup returns CDR1 MNHEY and CDR2 SMNVEV (reference sequence). This CDR3 reads CASRGSKDSYTGELYF. DNA of the CDR3: TGTGCCAGCAGGGGATCCAAAGACAGTTACACCGGGGAGCTGTATTTT.

This clonotype has more than one count but fewer than ten. V and J are TRBV20-1 and TRBJ1-2, with 8 bases identical to TRBD1. Trimming took 7 bases from V and 4 from J; bases not matched to a gene: 5. This CDR3 region has 12 residues. Germline V gene sequence: CDR1 DFQATT, CDR2 SNEGSKA (reference sequence). CDR3 amino acids: CSGAGQAYGYTF. CDR3 sequence (DNA): TGCAGTGGAGCGGGACAGGCCTATGGCTACACCTTC.

At least ten counts were recorded for this clonotype. The chain combines TRBV4-1 with TRBJ2-7; TRBD1 aligns across 10 bases. CDR3 length: 16 amino acids. Trimming removed 0 bases from V and 3 bases from J; junction bases left unmatched: 5. The germline V gene encodes CDR1 MGHRA and CDR2 YSYEKL. The CDR3, as DNA: TGCGCCAGCAGCCAAGACGCCGGGACAGGGGACTACGAGCAGTACTTC. Residues: CASSQDAGTGDYEQYF.

In its sample, this clonotype was seen many times. The V and J genes are TRBV4-3 and TRBJ1-2; TRBD1 is a possible D gene (6 bases). The V end was cut by 4 bases, the J end by 4 bases, with 13 bases between. There are 14 residues in the CDR3. The germline gives CDR1 LGHNA, CDR2 YSLEER. In DNA, the CDR3 is TGCGCCAGCAGCCCTGAGGACAGTAGCTATGGCTACACCTTC. This codes for CASSPEDSSYGYTF.

Details on this clonotype: Just one base apart from a much larger clone, this may be a read error. The chain couples TRBV7-6 to TRBJ1-3; D is ambiguous. The germline CDR1 and CDR2 sequences are SGHVS and FNYEAQ. This CDR3 is built from 18 residues. V was cut by 3 bases and J by 0 bases, with 18 bases left in between. CDR3 coding DNA: TGTGCCAGCAGCTTCGGGCGGGGTCCCAGTAGCTCTGGAAACACCATATATTTT. Translation gives CASSFGRGPSSSGNTIYF.

Ten or more counts support this clonotype. The chain couples TRBV5-1 to TRBJ1-1; D is unresolved. This CDR3 is 15 amino acids long. The V gene's germline CDR1 is SGHRS and CDR2 YFSETQ. Trimming cost V 0 bases and J 7 bases, with 16 bases left between them. CDR3 residues: CASSLGTGPGIEAFF. As DNA, the CDR3 is TGCGCCAGCAGCTTGGGAACTGGACCCGGAATTGAAGCTTTCTTT.

About this clonotype: A much larger clonotype is one base distant, so this may be a read error. This chain connects TRBV12-3 or TRBV12-4 to TRBJ2-7; 10 bases fit TRBD1. This CDR3 contains 14 residues. The CDR3 is CAGSAGTGAQGQYF. The CDR3 DNA reads TGTGCCGGCAGCGCCGGGACAGGGGCCCAAGGGCAGTACTTC.